Shown below are 21 T cell receptor beta chains from a single sample sequenced in a study of OX40 agonist ivuxolimab in advanced cancers. Sequencing used immunoSEQ multiplex PCR; TCRdb keeps in-frame clones, though not all of them. The sample records about 23,000 clones, around 84% being singletons. Specimen: CD4+ or CD8+ T cells sorted from blood, collected in a trial of the OX40 agonist ivuxolimab. All receptors come from an adult with an advanced solid tumor such as melanoma, head and neck, liver or kidney cancer.

The chain employs TRBV19 and TRBJ2-7; D possibly corresponds to TRBD1 (5 bases). Trimming took off 2 bases at V and 7 bases at J, with 12 bases between the two ends. This CDR3 has 13 amino acids. The V gene's germline CDR1 is LNHDA and CDR2 SQIVND (reference sequence). As DNA, the CDR3 is TGTGCCAGTAGTATAAGGGCAGGGTGGGAGCAGTACTTC. This encodes CASSIRAGWEQYF.

CDR3 residues: CASSLDVGQQNTGELFF. The CDR3 DNA follows: TGTGCCAGCAGCTTAGACGTAGGACAGCAGAACACCGGGGAGCTGTTTTTT. The genes are TRBV9 and TRBJ2-2; tentative D call: TRBD1 (6 bases). CDR3 length equals 17 residues. The V end lost 4 bases, the J end lost 1 base, and 17 bases lay between the germline ends. Germline V gene lookup returns CDR1 SGDLS and CDR2 YYNGEE.

This clone was seen only once. J is TRBJ2-4 and V is TRBV2, with 9 bases fitting TRBD1. After removal of 6 bases from V and 3 bases from J, the junction contained 6 bases not matched to a gene. CDR1 SNHLY and CDR2 FYNNEI come from the germline V gene. This CDR3 region has 15 residues. CDR3 loop: CASRGQGEDKNIQYF. CDR3 nucleotide sequence: TGTGCCAGCAGGGGACAGGGTGAAGACAAAAACATTCAGTACTTC.

The chain is built from TRBV13 and TRBJ2-3; 12 bases map to TRBD2. Germline CDR1 reads PRHDT; CDR2 reads FYEKMQ (reference sequence). V lost 5 bases to trimming and J lost 2 bases; unmatched junction nucleotides: 14. The CDR3 is 19 amino acids. CDR3 protein: CASSASSSGGAPVTDTQYF. The CDR3 bases are TGTGCCAGCAGCGCCTCCTCTAGCGGGGGGGCCCCTGTCACAGATACGCAGTATTTT.

The chain joins TRBV27 to TRBJ2-5; 10 bases match TRBD1. The V segment lost 6 bases and the J segment 2 bases; nucleotides outside the gene matches: 9. There are 16 residues in the CDR3. Germline lookup yields CDR1 MNHEY and CDR2 SMNVEV (reference sequence). For the CDR3, the DNA is TGTGCCAGCAGCCAGACAGGGGGCTGGGCACAAGAGACCCAGTACTTC. Protein product: CASSQTGGWAQETQYF.

The rearrangement uses TRBV27 and TRBJ1-6, with 8 bases aligning to TRBD1. Germline loops: CDR1 MNHEY, CDR2 SMNVEV (reference sequence). This CDR3 has 16 amino acids. Germline trimming cut 6 bases from V and 2 bases from J; bases unmatched to any gene: 6. The chain's CDR3 is CASSRQGATYNSPLHF. CDR3 nucleotide sequence: TGTGCCAGCAGCCGGCAGGGGGCCACCTATAATTCACCCCTCCACTTT.

This sequence joins TRBV19 and TRBJ1-6; 7 bases match TRBD1. V shed 4 bases, J shed 4 bases, and the junction held 7 bases outside the gene matches. CDR3 size: 16 residues. CDR1 is LNHDA and CDR2 is SQIVND in the germline V gene (reference sequence). In nucleotides, the CDR3 is TGTGCCAGTAGTAGCGAAGGGACAGCTTATAATTCACCCCTCCACTTT. Translation: CASSSEGTAYNSPLHF.

In this sample, this clone turned up a few times. The genes are TRBV6-5 and TRBJ1-5, with D possibly matching TRBD1 (6 bases). The germline V and J ends were trimmed by 8 bases and 4 bases, with 12 bases remaining between them. The V gene's germline CDR1 is MNHEY and CDR2 SVGAGI. The CDR3 is 13 residues long. The CDR3 region is CASQGQGNQPQHF. In nucleotides, the CDR3 is TGTGCCAGCCAGGGGCAGGGAAATCAGCCCCAGCATTTT.

In this sample, this clone is large. This chain connects TRBV11-2 to TRBJ1-4, with unresolved D. Germline V CDR1 and CDR2: SGHAT, FQNNGV. The CDR3 length is 16 residues. Deletions cut 3 bases from V and 6 bases from J, with 17 bases between. The CDR3 DNA is TGTGCCAGCAGCTTCTGGGCCAACCTTAAACATGAAAAACTGTTTTTT. Translated: CASSFWANLKHEKLFF.

The chain employs TRBV7-9 and TRBJ1-3; D is ambiguous. CDR1 SEHNR and CDR2 FQNEAQ come from the germline V gene (reference sequence). Trimming left V 1 base short and J 5 bases short, with 3 bases between. The CDR3 length is 12 residues. The CDR3 DNA follows: TGTGCCAGCAGCTTAGAGCGAAACACCATATATTTT. Residues: CASSLERNTIYF.

A remark on this clone: This sample includes further DNA sequences coding for the same CDR3. The chain recombines TRBV27 with TRBJ2-5, with 12 bases lining up with TRBD1. The ends lost 7 bases at V and 5 bases at J; junction bases unmatched: 17. This CDR3 is built from 18 residues. Germline values: CDR1 MNHEY, CDR2 SMNVEV (reference sequence). The CDR3 protein is CASTLAWLGQGAPETQYF. CDR3 DNA sequence: TGTGCCAGCACCCTAGCCTGGTTGGGACAGGGGGCCCCGGAGACCCAGTACTTC.

The chain employs TRBV18 and TRBJ2-5, with 8 nucleotides matching TRBD2. Germline lookup yields CDR1 KGHSH and CDR2 LQKENI. The CDR3 loop spans 15 amino acids. V lost 3 bases to trimming and J lost 2 bases; unmatched junction nucleotides: 5. The CDR3 region has the DNA TGTGCCAGCTCACCGTTAGCGGGGTCACAAGAGACCCAGTACTTC. Translated, it gives CASSPLAGSQETQYF. The full variable domain, in which reference TRBV18 and TRBJ2-5 provide the parts outside the CDR3, is NAGVMQNPRHLVRRRGQEARLRCSPMKGHSHVYWYRQLPEEGLKFMVYLQKENIIDESGMPKERFSAEFPKEGPSILRIQQVVRGDSAAYFCASSPLAGSQETQYFGPGTRLLVL.

The J gene is TRBJ1-1, the V gene TRBV6-5; D is uncertain. V shed 5 bases and J shed 8 bases, with 12 bases lying between them. Germline-derived CDR1 and CDR2 are MNHEY and SVGAGI. The CDR3 length is 12 residues. The CDR3 coding sequence is TGTGCCAGCAGTCCTGGATCGGGAGAAGCTTTCTTT. The encoded protein is CASSPGSGEAFF.

This chain joins TRBV13 and TRBJ2-7; the D gene is possibly TRBD1 (5 bases). This CDR3 is 15 amino acids long. Germline assignment: CDR1 PRHDT and CDR2 FYEKMQ (reference sequence). V lost 0 bases to trimming and J lost 2 bases, with 11 bases between them. In DNA form, the CDR3 reads TGTGCCAGCAGCTTAGGGGCAGGGAAACCCTACGAGCAGTACTTC. It yields the protein CASSLGAGKPYEQYF.

The J gene is TRBJ1-2, the V gene TRBV9, with a possible D match to TRBD1 (5 bases). Germline V gene data show CDR1 as SGDLS and CDR2 as YYNGEE. The ends were cut back, 7 bases at V and 8 bases at J, with 15 bases in the middle. CDR3 size: 12 residues. The CDR3 coding sequence is TGTGCCAGCCAAAACCCCGGGGGGGGCTACACCTTC. Translated: CASQNPGGGYTF.

The table lists this clone with a few counts. The chain employs TRBV10-1 and TRBJ1-1; D is unresolved. V lost 5 bases to trimming and J lost 11 bases, with 6 bases between them. This CDR3 has 9 residues. Germline V CDR1 and CDR2: WNHNN, SYGVQD (reference sequence). The CDR3 bases are TGCGCCAGCAGTCAGACGGCTTTCTTT. Its translation: CASSQTAFF.

This sequence joins TRBV9 and TRBJ2-3; D is unclear. Germline values: CDR1 SGDLS, CDR2 YYNGEE. The CDR3 covers 16 residues. Trimming removed 3 bases from V and 3 bases from J, with 17 bases in between. This CDR3 reads CASSARSLPATDTQYF. CDR3 in DNA: TGTGCCAGCAGCGCCAGGTCGCTTCCAGCGACAGATACGCAGTATTTT.

The chain uses TRBV5-1 and TRBJ1-2; D unresolved. This CDR3 is 11 amino acids long. V lost 5 bases and J 6 bases, leaving 8 bases between the germline ends. Per germline, CDR1 SGHRS and CDR2 YFSETQ. Here the CDR3 reads CASRSRDGYTF. The DNA for the CDR3 is TGCGCCAGCAGATCTAGGGATGGCTACACCTTC.

This chain uses TRBV7-9 with TRBJ2-7; 8 bases match TRBD1. This CDR3 is built from 14 residues. Germline V CDR1 and CDR2: SEHNR, FQNEAQ (reference sequence). V lost 5 bases, J lost 6 bases, and 9 bases stayed unmatched. The CDR3, as DNA: TGTGCCAGCAGCCCAGGACAGGGAAGAGGCGAGCAGTACTTC. Translated, it gives CASSPGQGRGEQYF. Combining the CDR3 with reference TRBV7-9 and TRBJ2-7 gives the whole variable domain DTGVSQNPRHKITKRGQNVTFRCDPISEHNRLYWYRQTLGQGPEFLTYFQNEAQLEKSRLLSDRFSAERPKGSFSTLEIQRTEQGDSAMYLCASSPGQGRGEQYFGPGTRLTVT.

CDR3 protein: CASSGPGGGDATDTQYF. Written as DNA, the CDR3 is TGTGCCAGCAGCGGCCCGGGGGGTGGGGACGCCACAGATACGCAGTATTTT. The chain is built from TRBV7-9 and TRBJ2-3; 7 bases line up with TRBD2. This CDR3 spans 17 amino acids. With 5 bases clipped from V and 2 bases from J, the junction kept 13 bases outside the gene matches. Germline CDR1 and CDR2: SEHNR and FQNEAQ (reference sequence).

This rearrangement joins TRBV7-9 to TRBJ1-2; D unresolved. The V end lost 6 bases, the J end lost 4 bases, and 12 bases lay between the germline ends. Germline CDR1 reads SEHNR; CDR2 reads FQNEAQ (reference sequence). The CDR3 totals 13 residues. The CDR3 nucleotides read TGTGCCAGCAGTTTAAGGACTACCTATGGCTACACCTTC. As protein: CASSLRTTYGYTF.